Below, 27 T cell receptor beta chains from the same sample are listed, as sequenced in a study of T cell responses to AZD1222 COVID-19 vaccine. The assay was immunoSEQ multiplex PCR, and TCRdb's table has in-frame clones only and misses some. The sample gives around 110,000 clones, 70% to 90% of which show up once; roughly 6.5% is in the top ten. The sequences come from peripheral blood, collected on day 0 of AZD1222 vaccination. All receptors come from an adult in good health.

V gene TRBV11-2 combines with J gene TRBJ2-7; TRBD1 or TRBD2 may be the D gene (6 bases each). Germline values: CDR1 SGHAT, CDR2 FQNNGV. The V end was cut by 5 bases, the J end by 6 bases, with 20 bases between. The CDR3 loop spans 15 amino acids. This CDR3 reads CASSPQVGGSGEQYF. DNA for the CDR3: TGTGCCAGCAGCCCTCAGGTAGGGGGGAGCGGCGAGCAGTACTTC.

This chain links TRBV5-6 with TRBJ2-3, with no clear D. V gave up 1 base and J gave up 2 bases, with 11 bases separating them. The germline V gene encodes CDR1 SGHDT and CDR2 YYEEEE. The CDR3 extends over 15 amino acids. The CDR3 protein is CASSLLGVATDTQYF. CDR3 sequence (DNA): TGTGCCAGCAGCTTGTTGGGCGTCGCCACAGATACGCAGTATTTT.

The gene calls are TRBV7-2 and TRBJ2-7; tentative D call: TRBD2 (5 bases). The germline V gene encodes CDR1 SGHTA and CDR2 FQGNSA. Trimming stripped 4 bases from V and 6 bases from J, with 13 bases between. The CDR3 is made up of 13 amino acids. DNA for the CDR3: TGTGCCAGCAGCTCCTCTAGCATAGGCGAGCAGTACTTC. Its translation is CASSSSSIGEQYF.

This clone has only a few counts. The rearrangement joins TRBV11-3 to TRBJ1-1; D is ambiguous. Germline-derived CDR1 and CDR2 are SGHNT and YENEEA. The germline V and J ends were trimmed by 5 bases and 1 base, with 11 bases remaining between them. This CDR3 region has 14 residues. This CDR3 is CASSPDTANTEAFF. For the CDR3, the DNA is TGTGCCAGCAGCCCGGATACTGCGAACACTGAAGCTTTCTTT.

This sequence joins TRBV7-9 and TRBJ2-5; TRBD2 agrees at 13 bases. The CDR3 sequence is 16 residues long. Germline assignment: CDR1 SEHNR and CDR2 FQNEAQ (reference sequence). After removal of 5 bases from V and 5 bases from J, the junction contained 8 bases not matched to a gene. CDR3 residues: CASSGRTSGSGETQYF. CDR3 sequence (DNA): TGTGCCAGCAGCGGAAGGACTAGCGGGAGCGGCGAGACCCAGTACTTC. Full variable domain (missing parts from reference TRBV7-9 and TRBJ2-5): DTGVSQNPRHKITKRGQNVTFRCDPISEHNRLYWYRQTLGQGPEFLTYFQNEAQLEKSRLLSDRFSAERPKGSFSTLEIQRTEQGDSAMYLCASSGRTSGSGETQYFGPGTRLLVL.

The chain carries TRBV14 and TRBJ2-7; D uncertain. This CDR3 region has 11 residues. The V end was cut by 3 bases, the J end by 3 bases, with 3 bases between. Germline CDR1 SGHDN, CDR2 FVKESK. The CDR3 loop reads CASSHGYEQYF. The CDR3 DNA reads TGTGCCAGCAGCCATGGCTACGAGCAGTACTTC.

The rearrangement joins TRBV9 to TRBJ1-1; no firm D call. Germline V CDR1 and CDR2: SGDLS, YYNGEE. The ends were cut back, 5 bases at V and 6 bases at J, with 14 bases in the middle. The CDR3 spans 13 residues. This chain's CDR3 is CASRTDDRAEAFF. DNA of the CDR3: TGTGCCAGCAGAACTGATGATCGCGCTGAAGCTTTCTTT.

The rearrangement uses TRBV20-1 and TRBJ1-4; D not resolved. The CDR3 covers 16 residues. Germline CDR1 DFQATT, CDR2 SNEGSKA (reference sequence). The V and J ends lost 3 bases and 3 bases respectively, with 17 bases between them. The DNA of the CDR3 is TGCAGTGCTAGTCCCTCTCCGGCGGCCCCTAATGAAAAACTGTTTTTT. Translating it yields CSASPSPAAPNEKLFF.

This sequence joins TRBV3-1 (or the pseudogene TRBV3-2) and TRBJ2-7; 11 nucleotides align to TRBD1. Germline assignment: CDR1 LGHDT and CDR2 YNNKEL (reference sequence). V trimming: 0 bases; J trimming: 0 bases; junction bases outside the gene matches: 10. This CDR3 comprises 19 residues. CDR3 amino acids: CASSQDPLIGTGGSYEQYF. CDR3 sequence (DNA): TGTGCCAGCAGCCAAGATCCCCTCATCGGGACAGGGGGCTCCTACGAGCAGTACTTC.

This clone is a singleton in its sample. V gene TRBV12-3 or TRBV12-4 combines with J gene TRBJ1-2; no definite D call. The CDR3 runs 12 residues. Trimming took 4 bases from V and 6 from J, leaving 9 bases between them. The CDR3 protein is CASSSLLDGYTF. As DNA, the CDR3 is TGTGCCAGCAGTTCCCTTCTGGATGGCTACACCTTC.

The chain's CDR3 is CASSQGSSGDTQYF. CDR3 in DNA: TGTGCCAGCAGCCAAGGGAGTTCTGGAGATACGCAGTATTTT. The V and J genes are TRBV3-1 (or the pseudogene TRBV3-2) and TRBJ2-3, with D unresolved. From germline, CDR1 is LGHDT and CDR2 YNNKEL (reference sequence). This CDR3 has 14 amino acids. Trimming removed 1 base at V and 5 bases at J, with 10 bases between.

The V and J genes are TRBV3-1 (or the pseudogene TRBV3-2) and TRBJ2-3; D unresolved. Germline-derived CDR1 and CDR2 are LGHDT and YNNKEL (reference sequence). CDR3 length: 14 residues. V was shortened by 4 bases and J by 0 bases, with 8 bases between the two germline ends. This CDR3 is CASSPPSSTDTQYF. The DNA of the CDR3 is TGTGCCAGCAGCCCACCTTCTAGCACAGATACGCAGTATTTT.

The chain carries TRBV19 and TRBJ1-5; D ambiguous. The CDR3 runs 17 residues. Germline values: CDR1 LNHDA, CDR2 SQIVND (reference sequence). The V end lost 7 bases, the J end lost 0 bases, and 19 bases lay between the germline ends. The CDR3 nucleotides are TGTGCCAGTACCCCGACTCCCTGGACGGTTAGCAATCAGCCCCAGCATTTT. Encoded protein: CASTPTPWTVSNQPQHF.

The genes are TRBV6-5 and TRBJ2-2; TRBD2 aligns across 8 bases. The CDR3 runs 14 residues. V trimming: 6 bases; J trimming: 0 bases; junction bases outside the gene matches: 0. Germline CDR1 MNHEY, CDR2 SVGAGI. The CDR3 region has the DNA TGTGCCAGCAGAGCGGGGGCGAACACCGGGGAGCTGTTTTTT. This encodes CASRAGANTGELFF.

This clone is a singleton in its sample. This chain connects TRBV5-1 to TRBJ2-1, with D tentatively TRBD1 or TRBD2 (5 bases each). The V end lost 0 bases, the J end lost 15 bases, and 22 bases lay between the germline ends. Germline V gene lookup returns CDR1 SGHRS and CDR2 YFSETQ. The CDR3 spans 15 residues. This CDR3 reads CASSLAAAGGSWWFF. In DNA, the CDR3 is TGCGCCAGCAGCTTGGCCGCTGCTGGGGGTTCCTGGTGGTTCTTC. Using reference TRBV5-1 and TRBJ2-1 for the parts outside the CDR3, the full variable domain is KAGVTQTPRYLIKTRGQQVTLSCSPISGHRSVSWYQQTPGQGLQFLFEYFSETQRNKGNFPGRFSGRQFSNSRSEMNVSTLELGDSALYLCASSLAAAGGSWWFFGPGTRLTVL.

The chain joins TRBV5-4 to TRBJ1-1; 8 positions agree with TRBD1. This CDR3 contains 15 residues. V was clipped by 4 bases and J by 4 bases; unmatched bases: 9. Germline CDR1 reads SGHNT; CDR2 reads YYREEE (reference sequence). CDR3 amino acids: CASSVRQGSFTEAFF. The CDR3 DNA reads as TGTGCCAGCAGCGTCAGACAGGGGAGTTTCACTGAAGCTTTCTTT.

DNA for the CDR3: TGTGCCAGCAGTTTACGGGTAGGGGAGCTGTTTTTT. Amino acids: CASSLRVGELFF. V and J are TRBV12-3 or TRBV12-4 and TRBJ2-2; D gene unclear. Trimming removed 2 bases at V and 8 bases at J, with 6 bases between. The CDR3 spans 12 residues.

In DNA, the CDR3 is TGTGCCAGCAGTCCCAAACCTCTTGAGACCCAGTACTTC. Translating gives CASSPKPLETQYF. The gene calls are TRBV28 and TRBJ2-5; D not certain. Trimming pared 5 bases from V and 5 bases from J, leaving 12 bases between. Germline V gene data show CDR1 as MDHEN and CDR2 as SYDVKM. The CDR3 loop spans 13 amino acids.

CDR3 amino acids: CASQRDNRPQHF. In DNA, the CDR3 is TGTGCCAGCCAACGGGATAATCGACCCCAGCATTTT. V gene TRBV28 combines with J gene TRBJ1-5; no clear D. Germline V gene data show CDR1 as MDHEN and CDR2 as SYDVKM. With 8 bases removed from V and 10 bases from J, the gap between germline ends came to 15 bases. There are 12 residues in the CDR3. Full variable domain (outside the CDR3, taken from reference TRBV28 and TRBJ1-5): DVKVTQSSRYLVKRTGEKVFLECVQDMDHENMFWYRQDPGLGLRLIYFSYDVKMKEKGDIPEGYSVSREKKERFSLILESASTNQTSMYLCASQRDNRPQHFGDGTRLSIL.

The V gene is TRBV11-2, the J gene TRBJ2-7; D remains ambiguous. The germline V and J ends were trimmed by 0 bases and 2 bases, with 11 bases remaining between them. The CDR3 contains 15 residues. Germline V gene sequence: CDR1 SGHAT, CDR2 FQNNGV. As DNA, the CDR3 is TGTGCCAGCAGCTTAGATCCCTATAACACCTACGAGCAGTACTTC. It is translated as CASSLDPYNTYEQYF.

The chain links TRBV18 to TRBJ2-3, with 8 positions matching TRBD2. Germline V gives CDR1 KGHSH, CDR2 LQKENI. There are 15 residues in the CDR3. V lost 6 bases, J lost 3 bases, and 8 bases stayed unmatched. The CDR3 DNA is TGTGCCAGCTCGGGAGGAGCGGGAGCGACAGATACGCAGTATTTT. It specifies CASSGGAGATDTQYF.

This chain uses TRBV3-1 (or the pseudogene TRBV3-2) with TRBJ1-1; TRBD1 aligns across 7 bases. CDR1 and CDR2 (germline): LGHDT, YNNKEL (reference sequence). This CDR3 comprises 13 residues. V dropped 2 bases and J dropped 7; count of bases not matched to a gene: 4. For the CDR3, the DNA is TGTGCCAGCAGCCAACAGGGGGTAGGTGAAGCTTTCTTT. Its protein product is CASSQQGVGEAFF.

The CDR3 bases are TGTGCCAGCAGCCCGGGAGGGGGAGGGCCGTGTTTCTTC. Its translation: CASSPGGGGPCFF. The chain recombines TRBV3-1 (or the pseudogene TRBV3-2) with TRBJ2-1; 8 bases fit TRBD2. The CDR3 sequence is 13 residues long. Germline V CDR1 and CDR2: LGHDT, YNNKEL (reference sequence). With 4 bases clipped from V and 16 bases from J, the junction kept 12 bases outside the gene matches.

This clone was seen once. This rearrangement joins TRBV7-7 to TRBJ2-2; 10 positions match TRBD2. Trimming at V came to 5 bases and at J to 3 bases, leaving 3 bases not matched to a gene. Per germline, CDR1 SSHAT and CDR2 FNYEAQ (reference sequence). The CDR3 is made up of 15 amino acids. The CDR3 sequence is CASSPTSGYTGELFF. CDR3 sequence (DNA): TGTGCCAGCAGCCCGACTAGCGGGTACACCGGGGAGCTGTTTTTT.

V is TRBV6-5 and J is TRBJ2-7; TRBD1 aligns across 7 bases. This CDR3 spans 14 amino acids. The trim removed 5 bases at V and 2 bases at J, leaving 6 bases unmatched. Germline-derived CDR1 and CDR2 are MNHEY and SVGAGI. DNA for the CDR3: TGTGCCAGCAGTCCAAGACAGGGAACCTACGAGCAGTACTTC. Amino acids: CASSPRQGTYEQYF.

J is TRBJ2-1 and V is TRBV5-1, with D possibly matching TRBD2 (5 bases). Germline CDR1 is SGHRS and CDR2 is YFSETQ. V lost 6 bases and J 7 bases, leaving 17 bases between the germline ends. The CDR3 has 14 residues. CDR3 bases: TGCGCCAGCACCCCTCAATCCCGGAGGAATGAGCAGTTCTTC. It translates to CASTPQSRRNEQFF. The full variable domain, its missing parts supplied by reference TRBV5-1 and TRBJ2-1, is KAGVTQTPRYLIKTRGQQVTLSCSPISGHRSVSWYQQTPGQGLQFLFEYFSETQRNKGNFPGRFSGRQFSNSRSEMNVSTLELGDSALYLCASTPQSRRNEQFFGPGTRLTVL.

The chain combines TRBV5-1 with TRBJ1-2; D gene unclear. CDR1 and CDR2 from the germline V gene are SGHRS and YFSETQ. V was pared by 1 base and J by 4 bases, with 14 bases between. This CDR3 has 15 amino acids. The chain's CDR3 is CASSLTLEVGYGYTF. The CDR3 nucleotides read TGCGCCAGCAGCTTGACTCTCGAAGTGGGCTATGGCTACACCTTC. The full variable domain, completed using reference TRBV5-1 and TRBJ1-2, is KAGVTQTPRYLIKTRGQQVTLSCSPISGHRSVSWYQQTPGQGLQFLFEYFSETQRNKGNFPGRFSGRQFSNSRSEMNVSTLELGDSALYLCASSLTLEVGYGYTFGSGTRLTVV.